These 14 T cell receptor beta chains originate from one sample sequenced in a study of blood T cells in healthy people across ages. Next came a second PCR, run for about 7 to 12 cycles, which used a sample-barcoded 5' primer along with a J-beta primer mix. TCRdb recomputed calls from the 5' RACE reads with MiXCR, one row per CDR3 protein. The sample has around 940,000 distinct CDR3 sequences, 51% seen once. The material sequenced was blood. These receptors came from a woman aged 55-70 years in good health.

V usage is TRBV29-1 and J usage is TRBJ1-2; TRBD1 is a possible D gene (6 bases). Germline CDR1 SQVTM, CDR2 ANQGSEA. V was clipped by 5 bases and J by 4 bases, with 11 bases between them. This CDR3 has 12 residues. The CDR3 region is CSVRGGFYGYTF. The CDR3 nucleotides are TGCAGCGTTAGGGGGGGCTTCTATGGCTACACCTTC.

The chain joins TRBV29-1 to TRBJ1-2, with 10 bases identical to TRBD1. Germline trimming cut 3 bases from V and 7 bases from J; bases unmatched to any gene: 8. This CDR3 spans 14 amino acids. Germline V gene data show CDR1 as SQVTM and CDR2 as ANQGSEA. CDR3 region: CSVDFWGQGFGYTF. Written as DNA, the CDR3 is TGCAGCGTTGACTTTTGGGGACAGGGGTTTGGCTACACCTTC.

V is TRBV12-3 or TRBV12-4 and J is TRBJ1-2; 7 bases fit TRBD1. V shed 6 bases and J 8 bases; nucleotides not matched to a gene: 12. The CDR3 is 14 amino acids. CDR3 in amino acids: CASSHIYRGRGYTF. CDR3 coding DNA: TGTGCCAGCAGCCATATTTACAGGGGCCGGGGCTACACCTTC.

This chain connects TRBV20-1 to TRBJ2-7; D call uncertain. The CDR3 is made up of 11 amino acids. The V gene's germline CDR1 is DFQATT and CDR2 SNEGSKA (reference sequence). V was shortened by 8 bases and J by 3 bases, with 11 bases between the two germline ends. The CDR3 is CSIVVSYEQYF. CDR3 in DNA: TGCAGTATCGTCGTGAGCTACGAGCAGTACTTC.

The chain couples TRBV6-5 to TRBJ2-1, with 12 bases identical to TRBD2. Germline CDR1 and CDR2: MNHEY and SVGAGI. Trimming took 4 bases from V and 8 from J; bases not matched to a gene: 6. The CDR3 sequence is 15 residues long. CDR3 in amino acids: CASSSRLAGVHEQFF. The CDR3 region has the DNA TGTGCCAGCAGTTCGCGACTAGCGGGAGTTCATGAGCAGTTCTTC.

The J gene is TRBJ2-5, the V gene TRBV7-2, with TRBD2 identical over 10 bases. CDR3 length equals 16 residues. CDR1 and CDR2 from the germline V gene are SGHTA and FQGNSA. J lost 4 bases, V lost 0 bases, and 5 bases had no gene match. This CDR3 is CASSLALAGVRETQYF. CDR3 nucleotides: TGTGCCAGCAGCTTAGCGCTAGCGGGAGTTCGAGAGACCCAGTACTTC.

The chain employs TRBV14 and TRBJ2-1; 8 bases agree with TRBD1. The CDR3 is 18 residues long. Germline CDR1 and CDR2: SGHDN and FVKESK. V shed 0 bases, J shed 0 bases, and the junction held 7 bases outside the gene matches. CDR3 bases: TGTGCCAGCAGCCAAGATGGGGACAGGTTAAGCTCCTACAATGAGCAGTTCTTC. Its protein product is CASSQDGDRLSSYNEQFF. The full variable domain, with the rest looked up from reference TRBV14 and TRBJ2-1, is EAGVTQFPSHSVIEKGQTVTLRCDPISGHDNLYWYRRVMGKEIKFLLHFVKESKQDESGMPNNRFLAERTGGTYSTLKVQPAELEDSGVYFCASSQDGDRLSSYNEQFFGPGTRLTVL.

This clonotype has just one count. An end of the junction differs from the germline gene, which may be a read error. The chain combines TRBV4-1 with TRBJ2-1; D may be TRBD1 or TRBD2 (5 bases each). The CDR3 extends over 13 amino acids. Germline V gene sequence: CDR1 MGHRA, CDR2 YSYEKL. The CDR3: CASSLGRNNERFF. The CDR3 nucleotides are TGCGCCAGCAGCCTGGGACGTAACAATGAGCGGTTCTTC.

This clonotype has only a few counts. The chain's CDR3 is CASSSDRTRGTEAFF. CDR3 DNA sequence: TGTGCCAGCAGCTCCGACAGGACAAGGGGAACTGAAGCTTTCTTT. The J gene is TRBJ1-1, the V gene TRBV11-2; TRBD1 might be the D (6 bases). In germline, CDR1 is SGHAT, CDR2 FQNNGV. V lost 4 bases and J 5 bases, leaving 17 bases between the germline ends. This CDR3 has 15 residues.

This chain links TRBV15 with TRBJ2-1; possible D gene TRBD2, 6 bases. Trimming stripped 0 bases from V and 10 bases from J, with 25 bases between. Germline CDR1 LNHNV, CDR2 YYDKDF (reference sequence). This CDR3 contains 18 residues. CDR3 loop: CATSRDRFRRAPSYEQFF. The CDR3 nucleotides are TGTGCCACCAGCAGAGATAGGTTTCGGAGGGCCCCCTCCTACGAGCAGTTCTTC.

This clonotype was counted a few times. This chain connects TRBV7-3 to TRBJ2-1, with D perhaps matching TRBD2 (7 bases). The CDR3 length is 16 residues. CDR1 is SGHTA, CDR2 FQGTGA, per germline. V was clipped by 5 bases and J by 0 bases, with 14 bases between them. The CDR3 region is CASSPPGGRSYNEQFF. CDR3 DNA sequence: TGTGCCAGCAGCCCCCCGGGGGGCCGCTCCTACAATGAGCAGTTCTTC.

This sequence joins TRBV20-1 and TRBJ2-2; a possible D gene is TRBD1 (5 bases). Germline loops: CDR1 DFQATT, CDR2 SNEGSKA (reference sequence). CDR3 length equals 12 residues. V was shortened by 6 bases and J by 3 bases, with 8 bases between the two germline ends. The CDR3 DNA is TGCAGTGCCCCCAGGGACACCGGGGAGCTGTTTTTT. This codes for CSAPRDTGELFF.

The chain combines TRBV28 with TRBJ2-5; weak D call: TRBD2 (5 bases). The CDR3 is 15 residues long. The V end was cut by 6 bases, the J end by 1 base, with 15 bases between. The germline gives CDR1 MDHEN, CDR2 SYDVKM. The CDR3: CASRVSRESQETQYF. The DNA for the CDR3 is TGTGCCAGCAGGGTGTCGAGGGAGAGCCAAGAGACCCAGTACTTC.

V usage is TRBV5-1 and J usage is TRBJ2-1; 13 bases are shared with TRBD2. The germline CDR1 and CDR2 sequences are SGHRS and YFSETQ. This CDR3 has 16 residues. V dropped 4 bases and J dropped 8; count of bases not matched to a gene: 9. CDR3 sequence (DNA): TGCGCCAGCAGCACCCTCGGACTAGCGGGAGTTGATGAGCAGTTCTTC. It encodes CASSTLGLAGVDEQFF.